A selection of T cell receptor beta chains follows, all from one sample in a study of OX40 agonist ivuxolimab in advanced cancers. Sequencing was performed with immunoSEQ multiplex PCR; in TCRdb, only in-frame clones are kept and a portion is missing. The sample consists of about 48,000 clones, about 90% of them appearing once. The sample here was CD4+ or CD8+ T cells sorted from blood, taken in a trial of the OX40 agonist ivuxolimab. The receptors derive from an adult with an advanced solid tumor such as melanoma, head and neck, liver or kidney cancer. CDR3s include the opening cysteine and the closing phenylalanine or tryptophan. D genes are given only for firm matches. Not all rows give a size; the values are once, few, many and, for expanded clones, a class.

TRBV27	NA	14	TRBJ2-3	NA	TGTGCCAGCAGTTTAAGACCAGAGGGGGATACGCAGTATTTT	CASSLRPEGDTQYF
TRBV28	NA	14	TRBJ2-7	NA	TGTGCCAGCAGTTTAGGGGGCGGTACCTACGAGCAGTACTTC	CASSLGGGTYEQYF
TRBV6-5	NA	14	TRBJ2-5	NA	TGTGCCAGCAGTTCCTCCGGGAGCAAAGAGACCCAGTACTTC	CASSSSGSKETQYF
TRBV29-1	NA	14	TRBJ2-4	TRBD1	TGCAGCGTGTCGGACAGGCCTACGTTAAACATTCAGTACTTC	CSVSDRPTLNIQYF
TRBV7-2	once	15	TRBJ2-5	NA	TGTGCCAGCAGCTTCTCCGCAGGGTACCAAGAGACCCAGTACTTC	CASSFSAGYQETQYF
TRBV6-1	NA	15	TRBJ1-3	NA	TGTGCCAGCAGTGTGGGGACCCGCCGGGGAAACACCATATATTTT	CASSVGTRRGNTIYF
TRBV10-3	once	14	TRBJ2-7	TRBD1	TGTGCCATCAGTACCGGGACAGGGGGCTCCGAGCAGTACTTC	CAISTGTGGSEQYF
TRBV11-2	NA	13	TRBJ1-1	NA	TGTGCCAGCAGCTTAGGGATGAACACTGAAGCTTTCTTT	CASSLGMNTEAFF
TRBV2	NA	15	TRBJ2-6	NA	TGTGCCAGCAGTGATATAGGGGTTGGGGCCAACGTCCTGACTTTC	CASSDIGVGANVLTF
TRBV7-9	NA	11	TRBJ1-1	NA	TGTGCCAGCAGCTTCGGGGCTGAAGCTTTCTTT	CASSFGAEAFF
TRBV6-5	NA	14	TRBJ1-4	NA	TGTGCCACGGGCGGATTTGCAACTAATGAAAAACTGTTTTTT	CATGGFATNEKLFF